This entry lists 7 T cell receptor beta chains sequenced from one sample in a study of T cell changes during pregnancy in multiple sclerosis (dated by TCRdb to between 2018 and 2020). Libraries were prepared through the immunoSEQ multiplex PCR assay. TCRdb mirrors the immuneACCESS table, restricted to in-frame sequences. Some clones are absent from its copies; in checked studies, under half trace to an unresolved V gene, and the reason for the others is unknown. The sample contains over 55,000 clones, 94% of them found a single time. The ten largest account for less than 4.5% of the sample. This specimen consisted of CD8+ T cells from peripheral blood mononuclear cells, obtained in the third trimester of pregnancy. All receptors come from a female donor with multiple sclerosis, enrolled in a pregnancy study.

The J gene is TRBJ2-7, the V gene TRBV10-1; TRBD2 might be the D (7 bases). V shed 2 bases and J shed 6 bases, with 14 bases lying between them. CDR1 and CDR2 (germline): WNHNN, SYGVQD (reference sequence). The CDR3 runs 14 residues. CDR3 nucleotides: TGCGCCAGCAGTGAGGGGGGCGGGAGCCTCGAGCAGTACTTC. It specifies CASSEGGGSLEQYF.

The V and J genes are TRBV7-8 and TRBJ1-5; D remains unclear. The V gene lost 1 base and the J gene lost 6 bases, with 16 bases spanning the gap. CDR1 and CDR2 from the germline V gene are SGHVS and FQNEAQ. The CDR3 totals 16 residues. DNA of the CDR3: TGTGCCAGCAGCTTAGAAACGAGTCCTCTCACTCAGCCCCAGCATTTT. As protein: CASSLETSPLTQPQHF.

The J gene is TRBJ2-7, the V gene TRBV7-6, with 12 positions matching TRBD2. This CDR3 region has 14 residues. The J segment lost 4 bases and the V segment lost 5 bases, leaving 3 bases of the junction unmatched. Germline values: CDR1 SGHVS, CDR2 FNYEAQ. CDR3 nucleotide sequence: TGTGCCAGCAGCCCCGGACTAGCGGGATACGAGCAGTACTTC. Translation gives CASSPGLAGYEQYF.

The chain is built from TRBV9 and TRBJ2-1; perhaps TRBD2 as D (5 bases). CDR3 length: 17 residues. From germline, CDR1 is SGDLS and CDR2 YYNGEE. Trimming removed 1 base from V and 2 bases from J, with 16 bases in between. In DNA form, the CDR3 reads TGTGCCAGCAGCGTATGTCCGGGATGCCAACCCTACAATGAGCAGTTCTTC. Translating gives CASSVCPGCQPYNEQFF. The full variable domain, in which reference TRBV9 and TRBJ2-1 provide the parts outside the CDR3, is DSGVTQTPKHLITATGQRVTLRCSPRSGDLSVYWYQQSLDQGLQFLIQYYNGEERAKGNILERFSAQQFPDLHSELNLSSLELGDSALYFCASSVCPGCQPYNEQFFGPGTRLTVL.

CDR3 DNA: TGTGCCAGTAGCCCGACCCCCAGGGATCTTAACTATGGCTACACCTTC. It translates to CASSPTPRDLNYGYTF. This chain links TRBV19 with TRBJ1-2; tentative D call: TRBD1 (5 bases). The CDR3 has 16 residues. Germline CDR1 is LNHDA and CDR2 is SQIVND (reference sequence). V dropped 6 bases and J dropped 1 base, with 18 bases sitting between them.

This clone was recorded once. The chain recombines TRBV2 with TRBJ2-5; weak D call: TRBD1 (5 bases). Germline V gene lookup returns CDR1 SNHLY and CDR2 FYNNEI. Trimming cost V 7 bases and J 5 bases, with 11 bases left between them. This CDR3 contains 12 residues. The CDR3 protein is CASKQGLETQYF. CDR3 coding DNA: TGTGCCAGCAAGCAGGGTCTGGAGACCCAGTACTTC.

The chain links TRBV13 to TRBJ1-2; 9 nucleotides agree with TRBD1. There are 14 residues in the CDR3. The V and J ends lost 3 bases and 9 bases, in that order; junction bases with no gene match: 8. Germline V gives CDR1 PRHDT, CDR2 FYEKMQ (reference sequence). For the CDR3, the DNA is TGTGCCAGCAGCTTCCCGGACAGGGGTAGGAGCTACACCTTC. Its translation: CASSFPDRGRSYTF.